This TCR beta chain was identified in a study of cytomegalovirus exposure and HLA in healthy donors. Broader study findings: Per a prior analysis, the majority of TCR beta V segments were productive roughly 90% or roughly 30% of the time. In a later analysis, an Asian-associated ancestry cluster reportedly showed fewer N-insertions than the approximately 640-donor mean. TCR beta V- and J-gene trimming was later associated with a missense DCLRE1C variant. Later, an analysis showed that TCR beta chains associated with HLA were more clonally expanded than others that were equally common.

13 Jbeta primers and 60 Vbeta primers were used for the PCR. Some clones are missing from TCRdb's copy, which holds only in-frame ones; the method was immunoSEQ multiplex PCR. The repertoire includes 100,000 to 150,000 clones, around three fifths of them detected once, and 2% to 2.5% sits in the top ten. Concerning this clone itself: Antigen unknown.

The CDR3 runs 14 residues. Germline CDR1 SGHKS, CDR2 YYEKEE (reference sequence). The junction had 2 bases not matched to a gene; V was cut back by 2 bases and J by 3 bases. This sequence was found in a woman between 35 and 50 years old in good health and CMV-seronegative. This rearrangement joins TRBV5-5 to TRBJ1-2; 9 positions agree with TRBD1. The material sequenced was PBMCs. The CDR3 DNA reads TGTGCCAGCAGCTTCCGGGACAGGGACTATGGCTACACCTTC. It yields the protein CASSFRDRDYGYTF.